One and the same sample provided the 23 T cell receptor beta chains below, sequenced in a study of CD8 T cells in ankylosing spondylitis. TCRdb processed the 5' RACE reads anew with MiXCR; each CDR3 protein has one entry. The sample gives some 130,000 distinct CDR3 sequences, about an eighth of which show up once; around 4.3% is in the top ten. Sequences were obtained from blood, either unsorted or a sorted T cell fraction (not recorded which). These receptors were obtained from a female donor with ankylosing spondylitis or in good health (not recorded which).

The sample holds many counts of this clonotype. V gene TRBV7-9 combines with J gene TRBJ2-5, with 10 bases fitting TRBD2. Germline V gene data show CDR1 as SEHNR and CDR2 as FQNEAQ (reference sequence). J lost 5 bases, V lost 5 bases, and 5 bases had no gene match. This CDR3 spans 14 amino acids. The CDR3 loop is CASSLGTSAETQYF. CDR3 DNA sequence: TGTGCCAGCAGCCTCGGGACTAGCGCGGAGACCCAGTACTTC.

In this sample, this clonotype turned up many times. This chain uses TRBV2 with TRBJ1-2; no clear D gene. This CDR3 spans 12 amino acids. Deletions cut 8 bases from V and 0 bases from J, with 7 bases between. Germline V gene lookup returns CDR1 SNHLY and CDR2 FYNNEI. For the CDR3, the DNA is TGTGCCAGCGCAGCTACTAACTATGGCTACACCTTC. Translated: CASAATNYGYTF.

This clonotype was counted between two and nine times. V and J are TRBV7-2 and TRBJ2-1; D perhaps matches TRBD2 (5 bases). In germline, CDR1 is SGHTA, CDR2 FQGNSA. V was shortened by 0 bases and J by 14 bases, with 11 bases between the two germline ends. This CDR3 spans 12 amino acids. CDR3 nucleotide sequence: TGTGCCAGCAGCTTAGCGGAGGATGGTGAGTTCTTC. Its translation: CASSLAEDGEFF.

This clonotype was observed a few times. The chain uses TRBV7-3 and TRBJ1-6, with D hard to call. CDR1 is SGHTA and CDR2 is FQGTGA in the germline V gene. V gave up 5 bases and J gave up 7 bases, with 15 bases separating them. CDR3 length: 15 residues. The CDR3 coding sequence is TGTGCCAGCAGCCAAGGAGGCAGAAAAAATTCACCCCTCCACTTT. Translating gives CASSQGGRKNSPLHF.

The rearrangement joins TRBV20-1 to TRBJ1-2, with D possibly being TRBD1 (5 bases). This CDR3 is built from 18 residues. Germline assignment: CDR1 DFQATT and CDR2 SNEGSKA (reference sequence). The chain's CDR3 is CSFRGEAPGLGLVYGYTF. CDR3 coding DNA: TGCAGCTTTAGGGGCGAGGCCCCAGGCCTGGGGCTTGTCTATGGCTACACCTTC.

CDR3 protein: CASSPRLSSGNSGTGELFF. The CDR3, as DNA: TGTGCCAGCTCACCACGACTTAGTTCCGGGAATAGTGGCACCGGGGAGCTGTTTTTT. The chain couples TRBV18 to TRBJ2-2, with TRBD2 as a possible D gene (5 bases). Deletions cut 1 base from V and 4 bases from J, with 22 bases between. This CDR3 is built from 19 residues. CDR1 and CDR2 (germline): KGHSH, LQKENI. Together with reference TRBV18 and TRBJ2-2, the CDR3 gives the full variable domain: NAGVMQNPRHLVRRRGQEARLRCSPMKGHSHVYWYRQLPEEGLKFMVYLQKENIIDESGMPKERFSAEFPKEGPSILRIQQVVRGDSAAYFCASSPRLSSGNSGTGELFFGEGSRLTVL.

This clonotype turned up a few times. The chain combines TRBV20-1 with TRBJ1-6; 10 nucleotides match TRBD1. V trimming: 1 base; J trimming: 6 bases; junction bases outside the gene matches: 9. The CDR3 totals 17 residues. Germline V lookup: CDR1 DFQATT, CDR2 SNEGSKA (reference sequence). The DNA for the CDR3 is TGCAGTGCTAGAGGCAGGACAGGGGGTCCTTCTAATTCACCCCTCCACTTT. Residues: CSARGRTGGPSNSPLHF.

This sequence joins TRBV20-1 and TRBJ2-3; a weak D match, TRBD2 (5 bases). CDR3 length equals 14 residues. Germline lookup yields CDR1 DFQATT and CDR2 SNEGSKA (reference sequence). V was shortened by 7 bases and J by 1 base, with 15 bases between the two germline ends. This CDR3 is CSVDGISGTDTQYF. The CDR3 nucleotides are TGCAGTGTTGACGGGATTTCGGGCACAGATACGCAGTATTTT.

This clonotype was counted many times. The chain has TRBV20-1 and TRBJ1-5, with D unresolved. The V and J ends lost 6 bases and 4 bases respectively, with 10 bases between them. This CDR3 spans 12 amino acids. Germline V gene sequence: CDR1 DFQATT, CDR2 SNEGSKA (reference sequence). Here the CDR3 reads CSAGGGNQPQHF. The CDR3 DNA is TGCAGTGCAGGCGGCGGGAATCAGCCCCAGCATTTT.

The sample holds one count of this clonotype. A much more abundant neighbour one base away suggests this may be a read error. V usage is TRBV5-1 and J usage is TRBJ2-1; TRBD2 matches at 9 bases. The CDR3 runs to 15 residues. V lost 4 bases to trimming and J lost 8 bases; unmatched junction nucleotides: 10. CDR1 is SGHRS and CDR2 is YFSETQ in the germline V gene. In DNA form, the CDR3 reads TGCGCCAGCAGCGCTGGGGGGACTAGCAGCGATGAGCAGTTCTTC. This encodes CASSAGGTSSDEQFF.

The rearrangement uses TRBV7-9 and TRBJ1-6, with D tentatively TRBD1 (6 bases). Germline values: CDR1 SEHNR, CDR2 FQNEAQ (reference sequence). Trimming took off 8 bases at V and 7 bases at J, with 15 bases between the two ends. This CDR3 spans 14 amino acids. CDR3 sequence: CASCPDRNNSPLHF. Here the CDR3 DNA reads TGTGCCAGCTGTCCTGACAGGAACAATTCACCCCTCCACTTT.

This clonotype was recorded at least ten times. The V gene is TRBV16, the J gene TRBJ1-3; a weak D match, TRBD1 (5 bases). This CDR3 region has 18 residues. V was clipped by 2 bases and J by 3 bases, with 20 bases between them. Germline V gene data show CDR1 as KGHSY and CDR2 as FQNENV. CDR3 residues: CASSQAHTGRVFGNTIYF. For the CDR3, the DNA is TGTGCCAGCAGCCAAGCCCATACCGGCAGGGTCTTTGGAAACACCATATATTTT.

In this sample, this clonotype turned up many times. The gene calls are TRBV10-2 and TRBJ1-4; D not certain. Germline lookup yields CDR1 WSHSY and CDR2 SAAADI. The CDR3 runs to 13 residues. With 7 bases removed from V and 0 bases from J, the gap between germline ends came to 6 bases. CDR3 residues: CASTGTTNEKLFF. Here the CDR3 DNA reads TGCGCCAGCACCGGAACAACTAATGAAAAACTGTTTTTT.

This clonotype was recorded a few times. The chain is built from TRBV9 and TRBJ2-1; 9 bases map to TRBD2. V gave up 4 bases and J gave up 8 bases; unmatched junction bases: 19. CDR1 is SGDLS and CDR2 is YYNGEE in the germline V gene. There are 18 residues in the CDR3. CDR3 DNA sequence: TGTGCCAGCAGCCCGAACCAGTTCCACGCGGGAGGGCCGGATGAGCAGTTCTTC. Its protein is CASSPNQFHAGGPDEQFF. The full variable domain, completed using reference TRBV9 and TRBJ2-1, is DSGVTQTPKHLITATGQRVTLRCSPRSGDLSVYWYQQSLDQGLQFLIQYYNGEERAKGNILERFSAQQFPDLHSELNLSSLELGDSALYFCASSPNQFHAGGPDEQFFGPGTRLTVL.

This clonotype was seen at least ten times. The rearrangement links TRBV6-1 to TRBJ2-5; weak D call: TRBD2 (5 bases). Trimming took 6 bases from V and 4 from J, leaving 12 bases between them. Germline V gene data show CDR1 as MNHNS and CDR2 as SASEGT. The CDR3 length is 13 residues. Here the CDR3 DNA reads TGTGCCAGCAGCCCTCAGAGGGTAGAGACCCAGTACTTC. Its translation is CASSPQRVETQYF.

With regard to this clonotype: This may come from a read error, since a much larger clone is one base off. The chain combines TRBV5-1 with TRBJ1-1; no clear D gene. Per the germline V gene, CDR1 is SGHRS and CDR2 is YFSETQ. This CDR3 region has 15 residues. V gave up 0 bases and J gave up 0 bases, with 9 bases separating them. In nucleotides, the CDR3 is TGCGCCAGCAGCTTGGCTGGGATCATGAACACTGAAGCTTTCTTT. Encoded protein: CASSLAGIMNTEAFF.

This clonotype has only a few counts. The CDR3 region has the DNA TGCAGCGTTGCGTCAGGGCGAGAGGAGCAGTTCTTC. Translated, it gives CSVASGREEQFF. The chain joins TRBV29-1 to TRBJ2-1; tentatively, D is TRBD1 (5 bases). V lost 4 bases, J lost 10 bases, and 14 bases lay in between. The CDR3 extends over 12 amino acids. Germline lookup yields CDR1 SQVTM and CDR2 ANQGSEA.

The genes are TRBV6-1 and TRBJ2-2; TRBD1 is a possible D gene (5 bases). V lost 6 bases and J 0 bases, leaving 14 bases between the germline ends. The CDR3 has 16 amino acids. The germline gives CDR1 MNHNS, CDR2 SASEGT. CDR3 in amino acids: CASRVDSRANTGELFF. DNA for the CDR3: TGTGCCAGCAGGGTCGACTCCAGGGCGAACACCGGGGAGCTGTTTTTT.

In its sample, this clonotype was seen a few times. This chain joins TRBV29-1 and TRBJ2-1; 16 nucleotides line up with TRBD2. V was clipped by 7 bases and J by 9 bases; unmatched bases: 3. Germline V gene sequence: CDR1 SQVTM, CDR2 ANQGSEA. The CDR3 has 13 amino acids. In nucleotides, the CDR3 is TGCAGCGGGGGACTAGCGGGAGGGACTGAGCAGTTCTTC. Its translation is CSGGLAGGTEQFF.

This clonotype was observed at least ten times. V and J are TRBV5-1 and TRBJ2-1; TRBD2 aligns across 9 bases. This CDR3 has 15 residues. V dropped 2 bases and J dropped 4; count of bases not matched to a gene: 4. Germline loops: CDR1 SGHRS, CDR2 YFSETQ. CDR3 nucleotides: TGCGCCAGCAGCTTTGGGACTAGCCCTTACAATGAGCAGTTCTTC. It codes for CASSFGTSPYNEQFF.

With respect to this clonotype: At one end the junction does not follow the germline gene, possibly because of a read error. The V gene is TRBV10-3, the J gene TRBJ2-2; D might be TRBD2 (6 bases). The CDR3 contains 18 residues. Germline V lookup: CDR1 ENHRY, CDR2 SYGVKD. CDR3 residues: CALSTVGTLNLNTGELFF. In DNA, the CDR3 is TGTGCCCTCAGTACCGTGGGGACTCTAAATCTTAACACCGGGGAGCTGTTTTTT.

This clonotype has more than one count but fewer than ten. V and J are TRBV3-1 and TRBJ2-7; a weak D match, TRBD1 (6 bases). Between the trimmed V and J ends, which lost 4 bases and 4 bases, there was a span of 14 bases. This CDR3 has 14 amino acids. The germline gives CDR1 LGHDT, CDR2 YNNKEL (reference sequence). CDR3 loop: CASSLQGSRYEQYF. The CDR3 region has the DNA TGTGCCAGCAGCCTACAGGGCTCGAGATACGAGCAGTACTTC.

The table lists this clonotype with many counts. This chain connects TRBV5-1 to TRBJ1-1; TRBD1 is a possible D gene (5 bases). This CDR3 is built from 15 residues. V was pared by 3 bases and J by 3 bases, with 15 bases between. Germline CDR1 and CDR2: SGHRS and YFSETQ. DNA for the CDR3: TGCGCCAGCAGCTCCCAGACAGCCAGAGACACTGAAGCTTTCTTT. It translates to CASSSQTARDTEAFF.